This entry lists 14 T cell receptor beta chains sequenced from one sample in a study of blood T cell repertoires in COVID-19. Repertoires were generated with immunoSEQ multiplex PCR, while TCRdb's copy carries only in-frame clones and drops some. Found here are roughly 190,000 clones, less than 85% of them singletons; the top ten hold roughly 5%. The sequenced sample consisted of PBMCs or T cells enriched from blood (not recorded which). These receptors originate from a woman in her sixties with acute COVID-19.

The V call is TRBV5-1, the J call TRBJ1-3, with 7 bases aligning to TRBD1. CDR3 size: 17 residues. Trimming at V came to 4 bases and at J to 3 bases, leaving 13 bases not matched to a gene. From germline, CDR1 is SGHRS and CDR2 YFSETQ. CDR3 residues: CASSQSSDRTFGNTIYF. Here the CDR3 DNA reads TGCGCCAGCAGCCAGTCATCGGACAGGACTTTTGGAAACACCATATATTTT.

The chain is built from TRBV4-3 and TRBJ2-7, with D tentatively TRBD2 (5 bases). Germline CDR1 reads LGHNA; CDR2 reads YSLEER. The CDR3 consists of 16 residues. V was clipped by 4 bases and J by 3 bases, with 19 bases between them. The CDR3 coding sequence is TGCGCCAGCAGCCTAGTATCGGGGAGTTCTCACTACGAGCAGTACTTC. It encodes CASSLVSGSSHYEQYF.

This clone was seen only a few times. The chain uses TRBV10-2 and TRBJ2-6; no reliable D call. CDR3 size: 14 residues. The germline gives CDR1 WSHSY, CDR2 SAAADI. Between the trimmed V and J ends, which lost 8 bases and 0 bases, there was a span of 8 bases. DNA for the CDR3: TGCGCCAGCCTGGAGACCTCTGGGGCCAACGTCCTGACTTTC. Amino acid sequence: CASLETSGANVLTF.

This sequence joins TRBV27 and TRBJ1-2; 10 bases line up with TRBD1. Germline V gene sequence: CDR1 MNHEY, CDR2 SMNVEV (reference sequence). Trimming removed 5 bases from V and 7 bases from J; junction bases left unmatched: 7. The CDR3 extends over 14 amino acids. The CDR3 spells CASSPRQGAAGYTF. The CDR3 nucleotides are TGTGCCAGCAGTCCCCGACAGGGGGCAGCTGGCTACACCTTC.

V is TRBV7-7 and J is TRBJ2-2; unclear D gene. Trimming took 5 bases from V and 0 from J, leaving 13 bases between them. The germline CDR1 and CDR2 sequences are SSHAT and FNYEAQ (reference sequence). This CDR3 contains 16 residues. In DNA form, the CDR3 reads TGTGCCAGCAGCCCAACTCTTTTCGCGAACACCGGGGAGCTGTTTTTT. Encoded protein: CASSPTLFANTGELFF.

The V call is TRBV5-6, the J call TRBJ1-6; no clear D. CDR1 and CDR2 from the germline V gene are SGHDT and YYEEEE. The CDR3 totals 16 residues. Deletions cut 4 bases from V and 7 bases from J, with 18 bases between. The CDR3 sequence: CASSAGVLSDNSPLHF. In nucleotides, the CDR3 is TGTGCCAGCAGCGCCGGGGTCCTTAGCGACAATTCACCCCTCCACTTT. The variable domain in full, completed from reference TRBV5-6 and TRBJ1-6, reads DAGVTQSPTHLIKTRGQQVTLRCSPKSGHDTVSWYQQALGQGPQFIFQYYEEEERQRGNFPDRFSGHQFPNYSSELNVNALLLGDSALYLCASSAGVLSDNSPLHFGNGTRLTVT.

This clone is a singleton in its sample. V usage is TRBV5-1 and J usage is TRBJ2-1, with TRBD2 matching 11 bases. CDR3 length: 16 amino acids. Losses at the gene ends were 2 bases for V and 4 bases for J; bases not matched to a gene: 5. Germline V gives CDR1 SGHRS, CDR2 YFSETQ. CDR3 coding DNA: TGCGCCAGCAGCTTTACTCTAGCGGGGGGATACAATGAGCAGTTCTTC. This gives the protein CASSFTLAGGYNEQFF.

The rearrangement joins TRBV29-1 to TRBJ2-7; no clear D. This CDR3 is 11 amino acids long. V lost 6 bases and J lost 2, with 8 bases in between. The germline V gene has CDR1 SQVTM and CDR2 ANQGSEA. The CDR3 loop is CSVLETYEQYF. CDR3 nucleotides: TGCAGCGTCCTGGAGACCTACGAGCAGTACTTC.

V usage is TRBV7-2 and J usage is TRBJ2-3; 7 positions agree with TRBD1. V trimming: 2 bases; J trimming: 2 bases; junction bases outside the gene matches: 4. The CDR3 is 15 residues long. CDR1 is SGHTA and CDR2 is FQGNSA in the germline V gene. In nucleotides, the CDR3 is TGTGCCAGCAGCTTACAGGGACAGACCACAGATACGCAGTATTTT. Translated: CASSLQGQTTDTQYF.

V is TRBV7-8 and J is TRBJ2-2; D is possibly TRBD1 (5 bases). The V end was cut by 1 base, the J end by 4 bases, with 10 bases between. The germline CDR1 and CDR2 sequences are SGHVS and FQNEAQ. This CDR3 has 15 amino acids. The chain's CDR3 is CASSLVAGLTGELFF. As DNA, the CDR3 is TGTGCCAGCAGCTTAGTGGCAGGGCTCACCGGGGAGCTGTTTTTT.

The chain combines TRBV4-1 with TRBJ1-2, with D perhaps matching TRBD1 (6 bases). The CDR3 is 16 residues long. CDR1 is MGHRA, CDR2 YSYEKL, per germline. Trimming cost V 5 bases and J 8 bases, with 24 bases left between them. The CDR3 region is CASSSTGTQTFMGYTF. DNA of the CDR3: TGCGCCAGCAGCTCCACAGGGACCCAAACCTTTATGGGCTACACCTTC.

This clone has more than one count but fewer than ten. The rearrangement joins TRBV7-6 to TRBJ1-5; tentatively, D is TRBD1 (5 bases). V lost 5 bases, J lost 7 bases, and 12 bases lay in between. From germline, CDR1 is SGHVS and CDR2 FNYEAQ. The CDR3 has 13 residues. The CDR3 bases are TGTGCCAGCAGCAAGCGGGGGACCCAGCCCCAGCATTTT. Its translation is CASSKRGTQPQHF.

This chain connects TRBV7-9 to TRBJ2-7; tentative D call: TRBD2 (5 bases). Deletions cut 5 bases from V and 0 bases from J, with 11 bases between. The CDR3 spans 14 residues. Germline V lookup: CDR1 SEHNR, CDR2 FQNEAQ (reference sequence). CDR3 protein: CASSPIAYSYEQYF. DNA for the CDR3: TGTGCCAGCAGCCCTATAGCGTACTCCTACGAGCAGTACTTC.

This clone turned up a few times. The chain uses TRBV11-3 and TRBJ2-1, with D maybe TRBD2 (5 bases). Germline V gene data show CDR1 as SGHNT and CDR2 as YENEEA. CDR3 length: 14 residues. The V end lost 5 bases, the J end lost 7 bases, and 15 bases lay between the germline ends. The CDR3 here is CASSRGTIRNEQFF. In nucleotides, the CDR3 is TGTGCCAGCAGCCGGGGAACCATTAGGAATGAGCAGTTCTTC.